This is a list of T cell receptor beta chains from one sample in a study of Tregs in tolerant kidney transplant recipients. Repertoires were generated with immunoSEQ multiplex PCR, while TCRdb's copy carries only in-frame clones and drops some. The repertoire holds around 86,000 clones, with over 75% as singletons. The sequences come from CD4+ T cells from blood (PBMCs), collected 24 months after the transplant. The source is a human patient who received a combined kidney and bone marrow transplant. The T cells may come from the graft donor. The CDR3 runs from the conserved cysteine through the conserved F or W. D genes are given only for firm matches. Some rows mark clone size as missing; the rest say once, few, many or name a class of expanded clone.

V gene	clone size	J gene	D gene	CDR3 protein	CDR3 DNA
TRBV7-9	.	TRBJ2-5	.	CASSLGGLGVRYQETQYF	TGTGCCAGCAGCTTGGGGGGGCTGGGCGTGCGATACCAAGAGACCCAGTACTTC
TRBV30	.	TRBJ2-3	TRBD2	CAWSVRWSGSSTDTQYF	TGTGCCTGGAGTGTACGGTGGAGCGGGAGTAGCACAGATACGCAGTATTTT
TRBV6-1	.	TRBJ1-5	.	CASSEGGGLRPQHF	TGTGCCAGCAGTGAAGGGGGGGGCCTGAGGCCCCAGCATTTT
TRBV6-4	.	TRBJ2-7	.	CANVRGSSYEQYF	TGTGCCAACGTCAGGGGAAGCTCCTACGAGCAGTACTTC
TRBV6-5	.	TRBJ2-7	.	CASRPTSKPPYEQYF	TGTGCCAGCAGGCCAACTAGTAAACCTCCCTACGAGCAGTACTTC
TRBV2	.	TRBJ2-2	TRBD1	CASSRTGALNTGELFF	TGTGCCAGCAGCAGGACAGGGGCCCTTAACACCGGGGAGCTGTTTTTT
TRBV6-6	.	TRBJ2-7	.	CASSYGQSYEQYF	TGTGCCAGCAGTTACGGCCAGTCCTACGAGCAGTACTTC
TRBV29-1	.	TRBJ2-7	TRBD1	CSVMGQATYEQYF	TGCAGCGTAATGGGACAGGCCACCTACGAGCAGTACTTC
TRBV7-2	.	TRBJ2-5	.	CASSPWTGQETQYF	TGTGCCAGCAGCCCATGGACGGGACAAGAGACCCAGTACTTC
TRBV11-2	.	TRBJ2-6	.	CASSLLRGDSGANVLTF	TGTGCCAGCAGCTTATTACGGGGTGATTCTGGGGCCAACGTCCTGACTTTC
TRBV6-5	.	TRBJ1-1	TRBD1	CASSQTGGTEAFF	TGTGCCAGCAGTCAAACAGGGGGTACTGAAGCTTTCTTT
TRBV7-2	.	TRBJ1-6	.	CASSLIGRSGSPLHF	TGTGCCAGCAGCTTAATAGGTCGGAGCGGTTCACCCCTCCACTTT
TRBV1	.	TRBJ1-5	.	CTSSQVTHQGDNQPQHF	TGCACCAGCAGCCAAGTTACCCACCAGGGTGATAATCAGCCCCAGCATTTT
TRBV4-2	once	TRBJ1-5	TRBD1	CASSQVVRTGLHQPQHF	TGTGCCAGCAGCCAAGTTGTAAGGACAGGGCTACATCAGCCCCAGCATTTT
TRBV28	.	TRBJ2-7	.	CASSPPGLRTYEQYF	TGTGCCAGCAGCCCTCCAGGTCTTAGAACCTACGAGCAGTACTTC
TRBV30	.	TRBJ2-2	.	CAWSVRVLGELFF	TGTGCCTGGAGTGTACGCGTTTTGGGGGAGCTGTTTTTT
TRBV21-1	.	TRBJ2-7	.	CASSKLRLGPGVSYEQYF	TGTGCCAGCAGCAAGTTGAGGTTGGGACCAGGGGTCTCCTACGAGCAGTACTTC
TRBV6-6	once	TRBJ2-1	TRBD2	CASSWTSGGYEQFF	TGTGCCAGCAGTTGGACTAGCGGGGGATACGAGCAGTTCTTC
TRBV19	once	TRBJ1-2	TRBD1	CASSIYGVGTGGKNYGYTF	TGTGCCAGTAGTATATACGGTGTGGGGACAGGGGGCAAGAACTATGGCTACACCTTC
TRBV6-5	.	TRBJ2-7	TRBD2	CASSPARGGEQYF	TGTGCCAGCAGCCCTGCCCGGGGGGGCGAGCAGTACTTC
TRBV7-6	.	TRBJ2-1	.	CASSFTDSSYNEQFF	TGTGCCAGCAGCTTTACAGATAGCTCCTACAATGAGCAGTTCTTC
TRBV7-9	.	TRBJ2-7	.	CASSFRTAGAHEQYF	TGTGCCAGCAGCTTCCGGACAGCCGGAGCCCACGAGCAGTACTTC
TRBV21-1	.	TRBJ1-1	.	CASSRDTHNTEAFF	TGTGCCAGCAGCAGGGACACCCATAACACTGAAGCTTTCTTT
TRBV6-6	.	TRBJ1-4	.	CASSYRREREKLFF	TGTGCCAGCAGTTACCGGAGGGAACGGGAAAAACTGTTTTTT
TRBV15	.	TRBJ1-6	.	CATSERLSGDSPSPLHF	TGTGCCACCAGTGAACGACTGTCGGGGGATTCCCCCTCACCCCTCCACTTT
TRBV19	.	TRBJ1-6	TRBD1	CASAFEGTGPSSYNSPLHF	TGTGCCAGTGCGTTCGAGGGGACAGGGCCGAGCTCCTATAATTCCCCCCTCCACTTT
TRBV27	few	TRBJ2-7	TRBD1	CASSLLGQGSYEQYF	TGTGCCAGCAGTTTACTTGGACAGGGGTCCTACGAGCAGTACTTC
TRBV7-9	.	TRBJ2-7	.	CASSLRGAGYEQYF	TGTGCCAGCAGCTTACGGGGGGCTGGCTACGAGCAGTACTTC
TRBV7-6	.	TRBJ2-7	TRBD1	CASSSTGAPVEQYF	TGTGCCAGCAGCTCGACAGGGGCGCCCGTCGAGCAGTACTTC
TRBV5-4	.	TRBJ1-2	.	CASSLGSTGPNYGYTF	TGTGCCAGCAGCTTGGGATCGACAGGACCGAACTATGGCTACACCTTC
TRBV7-3	.	TRBJ2-3	TRBD2	CASSSRGAGEGDTQYF	TGTGCCAGCAGCTCCAGAGGGGCGGGAGAAGGAGATACGCAGTATTTT
TRBV5-6	.	TRBJ1-1	.	CASSLFFGQGIWSTEAFF	TGTGCCAGCAGCTTGTTCTTCGGGCAGGGCATTTGGAGCACTGAAGCTTTCTTT
TRBV4-3	.	TRBJ2-2	TRBD1	CASSRTGSGELFF	TGCGCCAGCAGCCGGACAGGGAGCGGGGAGCTGTTTTTT
TRBV4-3	.	TRBJ2-6	.	CASSYAKTSGANVLTF	TGCGCCAGCAGCTATGCGAAAACCTCTGGGGCCAACGTCCTGACTTTC
TRBV11-3	once	TRBJ1-1	TRBD1	CASSRTGASEAFF	TGTGCCAGCAGCCGTACAGGGGCGAGTGAAGCTTTCTTT
TRBV7-2	.	TRBJ2-7	TRBD2	CASSLVGGSGRALAEQYF	TGTGCCAGCAGCTTAGTGGGGGGATCCGGGAGGGCTCTCGCCGAGCAGTACTTC
TRBV18	.	TRBJ2-7	.	CASSQEQGLASYEQYF	TGTGCCAGCTCTCAGGAACAGGGCTTAGCCTCCTACGAGCAGTACTTC
TRBV7-3	.	TRBJ2-1	.	CASSLNTRNNEQFF	TGTGCCAGCAGCTTAAACACTAGGAACAATGAGCAGTTCTTC
TRBV7-2	.	TRBJ1-1	.	CASSLPGYTEAFF	TGTGCCAGCAGCCTTCCAGGATACACTGAAGCTTTCTTT
TRBV30	.	TRBJ2-7	TRBD1	CAWSQGAYEQYF	TGTGCCTGGAGCCAGGGGGCCTACGAGCAGTACTTC
TRBV10-3	.	TRBJ2-1	.	CAIRRSQYNEQFF	TGTGCCATCAGGAGATCCCAATACAATGAGCAGTTCTTC
TRBV7-8	.	TRBJ2-7	.	CASSLSVSYEQYF	TGTGCCAGCAGCTTATCAGTTTCCTACGAGCAGTACTTC